A single sample is the source of the 29 T cell receptor beta chains below, sequenced in a study of T-cell memory formation after mild COVID-19. TCRdb redid the calling of the 5' RACE reads with MiXCR, one entry per CDR3 protein. This table holds around 300,000 distinct CDR3 sequences, 18% found once. Sequenced sample: PBMCs or a T cell subset sorted from them (not recorded which). These receptors all stem from a man between 18 and 29 years old who had mild COVID-19 (a few samples of this study predate the infection). Cell type and time point are not known.

The CDR3 sequence is CAISESPGTGSNQPQHF. Here the CDR3 DNA reads TGTGCCATCAGTGAGTCCCCCGGGACAGGGAGCAATCAGCCCCAGCATTTT. The chain joins TRBV10-3 to TRBJ1-5; 9 bases agree with TRBD1. Germline-derived CDR1 and CDR2 are ENHRY and SYGVKD. The CDR3 is 17 residues long. Trimming removed 0 bases from V and 1 base from J; junction bases left unmatched: 4.

This clonotype was found a few times. The chain uses TRBV29-1 and TRBJ2-3, with TRBD2 identical over 9 bases. The J segment lost 0 bases and the V segment lost 3 bases, leaving 7 bases of the junction unmatched. Per germline, CDR1 SQVTM and CDR2 ANQGSEA. This CDR3 is built from 16 residues. The CDR3 protein is CSVDRLAGQSTDTQYF. CDR3 coding DNA: TGCAGCGTTGATCGGCTAGCGGGGCAGAGCACAGATACGCAGTATTTT.

In DNA form, the CDR3 reads TGCGCCAGCAGCAGGACAGGGGCAGATACGCAGTATTTT. This sequence encodes CASSRTGADTQYF. The chain couples TRBV5-1 to TRBJ2-3, with TRBD1 identical over 9 bases. Germline values: CDR1 SGHRS, CDR2 YFSETQ. Trimming at V came to 4 bases and at J to 4 bases, leaving 1 base not matched to a gene. This CDR3 contains 13 residues.

The chain uses TRBV27 and TRBJ1-1, with D uncertain. Germline CDR1 and CDR2: MNHEY and SMNVEV (reference sequence). Trimming took off 4 bases at V and 0 bases at J, with 9 bases between the two ends. This CDR3 is built from 14 residues. This CDR3 is CASSSIAMNTEAFF. The CDR3 DNA follows: TGTGCCAGCAGTTCTATCGCTATGAACACTGAAGCTTTCTTT.

This clonotype has more than one count but fewer than ten. The chain employs TRBV30 and TRBJ1-4; D possibly corresponds to TRBD1 (6 bases). The CDR3 loop spans 16 amino acids. Trimming left V 1 base short and J 5 bases short, with 17 bases between. The germline V gene has CDR1 GTSNPN and CDR2 SVGIG (reference sequence). In DNA form, the CDR3 reads TGTGCCTGGAGTGCGCACCCCCAGGGGTTGAATGAAAAACTGTTTTTT. Translated: CAWSAHPQGLNEKLFF.

The V call is TRBV7-9, the J call TRBJ2-2; tentatively, D is TRBD1 (6 bases). The CDR3 spans 12 residues. V was pared by 6 bases and J by 6 bases, with 8 bases between. Per germline, CDR1 SEHNR and CDR2 FQNEAQ (reference sequence). The CDR3 DNA follows: TGTGCCAGCAGGCGACAGGCCGGGGAGCTGTTTTTT. Translated, it gives CASRRQAGELFF.

There are a few counts of this clonotype. This chain connects TRBV20-1 to TRBJ2-4; D may be TRBD1 (6 bases). The CDR3 is made up of 14 amino acids. Trimming pared 2 bases from V and 3 bases from J, leaving 11 bases between. CDR1 is DFQATT and CDR2 is SNEGSKA in the germline V gene (reference sequence). CDR3 nucleotides: TGCAGTGCTAGACCAGGGGCGGGCAAAAACATTCAGTACTTC. Its translation: CSARPGAGKNIQYF.

The chain combines TRBV20-1 with TRBJ1-1; no firm D call. V lost 7 bases, J lost 1 base, and 4 bases lay in between. The CDR3 totals 10 residues. CDR1 is DFQATT and CDR2 is SNEGSKA in the germline V gene (reference sequence). The CDR3 spells CSGWNTEAFF. CDR3 DNA: TGCAGTGGGTGGAACACTGAAGCTTTCTTT.

This clonotype was counted ten times or more. The gene calls are TRBV4-3 and TRBJ2-6; tentatively, D is TRBD1 or TRBD2 (5 bases each). CDR1 is LGHNA, CDR2 YSLEER, per germline. The length of the CDR3 is 16 residues. Trimming shortened V by 0 bases and J by 3 bases, and 9 bases separated the two germline ends. The CDR3 DNA is TGCGCCAGCAGCCAAGATGGGGGTTTTGGGGCCAACGTCCTGACTTTC. This translates into CASSQDGGFGANVLTF.

The table lists this clonotype with a few counts. The rearrangement joins TRBV7-2 to TRBJ1-2, with 10 nucleotides matching TRBD1. CDR1 and CDR2 (germline): SGHTA, FQGNSA. V lost 5 bases, J lost 7 bases, and 7 bases stayed unmatched. The CDR3 extends over 14 amino acids. The CDR3: CASSTTGGSVGYTF. CDR3 sequence (DNA): TGTGCCAGCAGCACGACAGGGGGCAGCGTTGGCTACACCTTC.

This clonotype was counted a single time. CDR3 protein: CASSFTEHGTQNIQYF. DNA for the CDR3: TGTGCCAGCAGCTTTACAGAACACGGGACCCAAAACATTCAGTACTTC. This chain uses TRBV13 with TRBJ2-4; D may correspond to TRBD1 or TRBD2 (5 bases each). Germline values: CDR1 PRHDT, CDR2 FYEKMQ (reference sequence). This CDR3 spans 16 amino acids. Trimming shortened V by 3 bases and J by 5 bases, and 17 bases separated the two germline ends.

The sample holds many counts of this clonotype. The chain employs TRBV11-2 and TRBJ2-7, with unresolved D. The V end was cut by 1 base, the J end by 6 bases, with 10 bases between. This CDR3 comprises 13 residues. Germline CDR1 and CDR2: SGHAT and FQNNGV. The CDR3: CASSLADQGEQYV. CDR3 sequence (DNA): TGTGCCAGCAGCTTAGCGGACCAAGGCGAGCAGTACGTC.

This clonotype was seen repeatedly, ten times or more. The chain uses TRBV5-5 and TRBJ2-5; 9 bases are a match to TRBD1. The junction had 4 bases not matched to a gene; V was cut back by 3 bases and J by 4 bases. Germline V gives CDR1 SGHKS, CDR2 YYEKEE (reference sequence). This CDR3 region has 14 residues. The CDR3 region has the DNA TGTGCCAGCAGCTCCCCGGACAGGGGAGAGACCCAGTACTTC. Its protein product is CASSSPDRGETQYF.

The chain couples TRBV4-2 to TRBJ2-7; 8 bases align to TRBD1. V dropped 6 bases and J dropped 4; count of bases not matched to a gene: 11. Looked up from germline, CDR1 is LGHNA and CDR2 is YNFKEQ. This CDR3 comprises 15 residues. CDR3 protein: CASRSGGALSYEQYF. The DNA of the CDR3 is TGTGCCAGCAGGTCAGGGGGCGCGCTATCATACGAGCAGTACTTC.

There are many counts of this clonotype. One end of the junction fails to match germline, which may point to a read error. The rearrangement links TRBV5-1 to TRBJ2-7; D is unclear. CDR3 length: 12 amino acids. Germline assignment: CDR1 SGHRS and CDR2 YFSETQ. CDR3 residues: CASSLPSYEQYF. In nucleotides, the CDR3 is TGTGCCAGCAGCCTCCCTTCCTACGAGCAGTACTTC. Based on the CDR3 plus reference TRBV5-1 and TRBJ2-7, the full variable domain is KAGVTQTPRYLIKTRGQQVTLSCSPISGHRSVSWYQQTPGQGLQFLFEYFSETQRNKGNFPGRFSGRQFSNSRSEMNVSTLELGDSALYLCASSLPSYEQYFGPGTRLTVT.

J is TRBJ2-1 and V is TRBV7-3, with a possible D match to TRBD1 (5 bases). V was pared by 1 base and J by 0 bases, with 10 bases between. Germline CDR1 is SGHTA and CDR2 is FQGTGA. The CDR3 sequence is 16 residues long. CDR3 protein: CASSLNQGISYNEQFF. The CDR3 nucleotides read TGTGCCAGCAGCTTAAATCAGGGCATCTCCTACAATGAGCAGTTCTTC.

This clonotype has a handful of counts. The chain combines TRBV7-9 with TRBJ2-1; a weak D match, TRBD2 (5 bases). V was clipped by 4 bases and J by 7 bases, with 23 bases between them. Germline CDR1 SEHNR, CDR2 FQNEAQ (reference sequence). The CDR3 is 17 amino acids. CDR3 region: CASSSIPEGSGSNEQFF. The DNA of the CDR3 is TGTGCCAGCAGCTCTATCCCTGAGGGAAGCGGTTCGAATGAGCAGTTCTTC.

The rearrangement uses TRBV7-9 and TRBJ1-2; 7 bases match TRBD1. The J segment lost 5 bases and the V segment lost 5 bases, leaving 11 bases of the junction unmatched. Germline V gene lookup returns CDR1 SEHNR and CDR2 FQNEAQ (reference sequence). This CDR3 is built from 15 residues. This chain's CDR3 is CASSPSRGLRYGYTF. CDR3 nucleotide sequence: TGTGCCAGCAGCCCCTCTAGGGGGCTGCGGTATGGCTACACCTTC.

The rearrangement links TRBV7-9 to TRBJ2-2; TRBD1 might be the D (5 bases). The CDR3 has 15 amino acids. V was clipped by 3 bases and J by 8 bases, with 16 bases between them. The germline V gene encodes CDR1 SEHNR and CDR2 FQNEAQ (reference sequence). In DNA form, the CDR3 reads TGTGCCAGCAGCTTTTTTGACAGAGCGACAGGGGAGCTGTTTTTT. As protein: CASSFFDRATGELFF.

In its sample, this clonotype was seen a few times. This chain connects TRBV20-1 to TRBJ2-6; D is ambiguous. The CDR3 is 15 residues long. CDR1 and CDR2 (germline): DFQATT, SNEGSKA (reference sequence). V was trimmed by 7 bases and J by 0 bases, leaving 13 bases between them. This chain's CDR3 is CSVGSGVSGANVLTF. The CDR3 nucleotides are TGCAGTGTCGGCTCCGGAGTCTCTGGGGCCAACGTCCTGACTTTC.

V gene TRBV7-8 combines with J gene TRBJ1-5, with D perhaps TRBD1 (6 bases). Germline CDR1 is SGHVS and CDR2 is FQNEAQ. V lost 1 base and J 7 bases, leaving 11 bases between the germline ends. This CDR3 contains 14 residues. The CDR3 DNA reads as TGTGCCAGCAGCTTAGGGACAGAACGGCAGCCCCAGCATTTT. Translated, it gives CASSLGTERQPQHF.

The chain recombines TRBV9 with TRBJ2-2; 8 positions match TRBD2. The V and J ends lost 4 bases and 2 bases, in that order; junction bases with no gene match: 7. Per germline, CDR1 SGDLS and CDR2 YYNGEE. The CDR3 extends over 16 amino acids. The CDR3 sequence is CASSTGLAGNTGELFF. CDR3 coding DNA: TGTGCCAGCAGCACCGGGCTAGCGGGCAACACCGGGGAGCTGTTTTTT. Supplemented by reference TRBV9 and TRBJ2-2, the full variable domain reads DSGVTQTPKHLITATGQRVTLRCSPRSGDLSVYWYQQSLDQGLQFLIQYYNGEERAKGNILERFSAQQFPDLHSELNLSSLELGDSALYFCASSTGLAGNTGELFFGEGSRLTVL.

This clonotype was counted between two and nine times. The chain employs TRBV5-1 and TRBJ2-6; possibly TRBD2 for D (5 bases). The CDR3 sequence is 16 residues long. V lost 2 bases and J 0 bases, leaving 9 bases between the germline ends. CDR1 and CDR2 from the germline V gene are SGHRS and YFSETQ. DNA of the CDR3: TGCGCCAGCAGCTTCCGAGGGCGCTCTGGGGCCAACGTCCTGACTTTC. The encoded protein is CASSFRGRSGANVLTF.

There are a few counts of this clonotype. The chain couples TRBV21-1 to TRBJ2-7; TRBD1, the D gene given by the table, was not confirmed from the DNA. TRBV21-1 is labeled a pseudogene. This CDR3 region has 14 residues. CDR3 amino acids: CASSKGGTAYEQYV. The CDR3 DNA follows: TGTGCCAGCAGCAAAGGGGGGACAGCCTACGAGCAGTACGTC.

At least ten counts were recorded for this clonotype. CDR3 in DNA: TGTGCCACCAGCAGAGATCGGGGCTCAGATACGCAGTATTTT. Its protein is CATSRDRGSDTQYF. The gene calls are TRBV15 and TRBJ2-3; D possibly uses TRBD1 or TRBD2 (5 bases each). This CDR3 contains 14 residues. The V end lost 0 bases, the J end lost 4 bases, and 8 bases lay between the germline ends. In germline, CDR1 is LNHNV, CDR2 YYDKDF (reference sequence).

This chain joins TRBV12-3 or TRBV12-4 and TRBJ2-7; D tentatively reads TRBD1 or TRBD2 (6 bases each). The CDR3 is 16 residues long. V was trimmed by 5 bases and J by 0 bases, leaving 17 bases between them. CDR3: CASSPRSGASSYEQYF. In DNA, the CDR3 is TGTGCCAGCAGTCCTCGTTCGGGGGCCAGCTCCTACGAGCAGTACTTC.

V gene TRBV12-3 or TRBV12-4 combines with J gene TRBJ2-3; no definite D call. The V gene lost 5 bases and the J gene lost 4 bases, with 10 bases spanning the gap. The CDR3 loop spans 13 amino acids. Here the CDR3 reads CASSLIPPDTQYF. The CDR3 DNA sequence: TGTGCCAGCAGTCTCATACCACCAGATACGCAGTATTTT.

The rearrangement uses TRBV5-1 and TRBJ1-1, with D unresolved. The CDR3 sequence is 16 residues long. V lost 0 bases and J lost 6, with 18 bases in between. The germline V gene has CDR1 SGHRS and CDR2 YFSETQ. The CDR3 nucleotides are TGCGCCAGCAGCTTGGGGGCTGGACGATTGATTTCTGAAGCTTTCTTT. It is translated as CASSLGAGRLISEAFF. Supplemented by reference TRBV5-1 and TRBJ1-1, the full variable domain reads KAGVTQTPRYLIKTRGQQVTLSCSPISGHRSVSWYQQTPGQGLQFLFEYFSETQRNKGNFPGRFSGRQFSNSRSEMNVSTLELGDSALYLCASSLGAGRLISEAFFGQGTRLTVV.

This chain connects TRBV6-1 to TRBJ1-1; D remains ambiguous. Germline CDR1 reads MNHNS; CDR2 reads SASEGT. The CDR3 totals 12 residues. The V end was cut by 6 bases, the J end by 8 bases, with 13 bases between. CDR3 DNA sequence: TGTGCCAGCAGGGCCGACACTGAAGAAGCTTTCTTT. Encoded protein: CASRADTEEAFF.